This TCR beta chain was identified during a study of response to subunit inactivated influenza vaccine. TCRdb recomputed calls from the RT-PCR reads with MiXCR, one row per CDR3 protein. The sample includes 530,000 or so distinct CDR3 sequences, approximately 10% of them seen just once. With respect to this clonotype: Its antigen is still unknown.

The CDR3 length is 15 residues. CDR1 is DFQATT, CDR2 SNEGSKA, per germline (reference sequence). The ends were cut back, 1 base at V and 0 bases at J, with 10 bases in the middle. Study-wide results and caveats: Few new T cells, the authors suggested, are recruited by each seasonal influenza vaccination.

This chain uses TRBV20-1 with TRBJ2-4; no clear D gene. The starting material was PBMCs from blood, obtained on the day of vaccination. The clonotype comes from a man over 45 who received an inactivated influenza vaccine. The CDR3 sequence is CSARGEQLAKNIQYF. The CDR3, as DNA: TGCAGTGCTAGAGGGGAACAGCTAGCCAAAAACATTCAGTACTTC.